This TCR beta chain was identified during a study of T-cell reconstitution after alpha-beta-depleted transplantation in children. The CDR3 runs to 15 residues. Per germline, CDR1 PRHDT and CDR2 FYEKMQ (reference sequence). The V and J ends lost 6 bases and 0 bases respectively, with 14 bases between them. A TCRbeta library incorporating unique molecular identifiers was prepared. TCRdb analysed the PCR reads with MiXCR anew, one entry per CDR3 protein. The sample consists of hundreds of thousands of distinct CDR3 sequences, roughly 17% of them appearing once. This chain joins TRBV13 and TRBJ1-1, with D maybe TRBD1 (5 bases). Sequencing was performed on PBMCs, mostly from graft donor cells, taken 360 days after TCRalphabeta/CD19-depleted stem cell transplant. The sequence derives from a boy younger than two who had a stem cell transplant for Wiskott-Aldrich syndrome, so the T cells may come from the graft donor. In nucleotides, the CDR3 is TGTGCCAGCAGATATTACAGGAATATGAACACTGAAGCTTTCTTT. It is translated as CASRYYRNMNTEAFF.